The 31 T cell receptor beta chains listed next were all sequenced from one sample in a study of blood T cells in healthy people across ages. With a J-beta primer mix and a sample-barcoded 5' primer, a second PCR ran about 7 to 12 cycles. TCRdb used MiXCR to reprocess the 5' RACE reads, holding one entry per CDR3 protein. This table holds about 1.6 million distinct CDR3 sequences, roughly a third found once. The source material was blood. The receptor set was obtained from a woman aged 25-40 years in good health.

The rearrangement links TRBV30 to TRBJ1-5; 8 nucleotides line up with TRBD1. J lost 7 bases, V lost 6 bases, and 20 bases had no gene match. Germline values: CDR1 GTSNPN, CDR2 SVGIG (reference sequence). This CDR3 has 17 amino acids. Here the CDR3 DNA reads TGTGCCTGTTCTGACGCGGGGGGAGCAGGGGGCTGGCAGCCCCAGCATTTT. This codes for CACSDAGGAGGWQPQHF.

This clonotype was seen repeatedly, ten times or more. At one of its ends the junction is not consistent with the germline gene, which may arise from a read error. The chain links TRBV5-1 to TRBJ1-5; D is unresolved. Germline CDR1 SGHRS, CDR2 YFSETQ. This CDR3 is built from 13 residues. The DNA for the CDR3 is TGTGCCAGCAGCTTAGATCCAGGTCAGCCCCAGCATTTT. It yields the protein CASSLDPGQPQHF.

The rearrangement uses TRBV7-2 and TRBJ2-7, with D uncertain. The CDR3 sequence is 14 residues long. Germline assignment: CDR1 SGHTA and CDR2 FQGNSA. The V end lost 2 bases, the J end lost 6 bases, and 14 bases lay between the germline ends. CDR3 nucleotide sequence: TGTGCCAGCAGCTTACTGGTCCTAGTAGGCGAGCAGTACTTC. The encoded protein is CASSLLVLVGEQYF. The full variable domain, with the rest looked up from reference TRBV7-2 and TRBJ2-7, is GAGVSQSPSNKVTEKGKDVELRCDPISGHTALYWYRQSLGQGLEFLIYFQGNSAPDKSGLPSDRFSAERTGGSVSTLTIQRTQQEDSAVYLCASSLLVLVGEQYFGPGTRLTVT.

There are a few counts of this clonotype. The V gene is TRBV29-1, the J gene TRBJ2-2; possibly TRBD1 or TRBD2 for D (6 bases each). The V gene's germline CDR1 is SQVTM and CDR2 ANQGSEA. The CDR3 sequence is 14 residues long. V lost 6 bases and J lost 7, with 18 bases in between. The chain's CDR3 is CSVEGDGSDGELFF. The CDR3 DNA reads as TGCAGCGTGGAGGGGGACGGGTCGGACGGGGAGCTGTTTTTT.

This clonotype was observed at least ten times. The CDR3 DNA reads TGTGCCAGCAGTTTAAGCGGGGGGGCCGGGGCCCAGTACTTC. Protein product: CASSLSGGAGAQYF. The chain uses TRBV25-1 and TRBJ2-5; TRBD2 aligns across 10 bases. The CDR3 loop spans 14 amino acids. V dropped 5 bases and J dropped 9; count of bases not matched to a gene: 9. Germline lookup yields CDR1 MGHDK and CDR2 SYGVNS. Using reference TRBV25-1 and TRBJ2-5 for the parts outside the CDR3, the full variable domain is EADIYQTPRYLVIGTGKKITLECSQTMGHDKMYWYQQDPGMELHLIHYSYGVNSTEKGDLSSESTVSRIRTEHFPLTLESARPSHTSQYLCASSLSGGAGAQYFGPGTRLLVL.

This clonotype was counted only a few times. This chain uses TRBV5-1 with TRBJ2-1; D unresolved. The CDR3 contains 12 residues. Between the trimmed V and J ends, which lost 4 bases and 7 bases, there was a span of 9 bases. Looked up from germline, CDR1 is SGHRS and CDR2 is YFSETQ. The CDR3 sequence: CASSPSWNEQFF. CDR3 nucleotide sequence: TGCGCCAGCAGCCCAAGTTGGAATGAGCAGTTCTTC.

The chain uses TRBV9 and TRBJ2-5; possible D gene TRBD2, 6 bases. V lost 4 bases, J lost 0 bases, and 13 bases lay in between. CDR3 length: 15 residues. Germline values: CDR1 SGDLS, CDR2 YYNGEE. The CDR3 spells CASSPGGPYQETQYF. CDR3 nucleotides: TGTGCCAGCAGCCCCGGAGGGCCATACCAAGAGACCCAGTACTTC.

In its sample, this clonotype was seen a few times. The rearrangement uses TRBV20-1 and TRBJ2-7, with 11 nucleotides matching TRBD2. The CDR3 is 16 amino acids. Trimming removed 6 bases from V and 0 bases from J; junction bases left unmatched: 10. Germline CDR1 reads DFQATT; CDR2 reads SNEGSKA (reference sequence). CDR3 coding DNA: TGCAGTGCCAAAGGGACTAGCGGAGGTCCCTCCTACGAGCAGTACTTC. Amino acid sequence: CSAKGTSGGPSYEQYF.

This sequence joins TRBV7-9 and TRBJ1-2; D possibly corresponds to TRBD1 (5 bases). The CDR3 length is 16 residues. The V gene lost 5 bases and the J gene lost 8 bases, with 24 bases spanning the gap. CDR1 SEHNR and CDR2 FQNEAQ come from the germline V gene (reference sequence). The CDR3 sequence is CASSPQGVKAEWGYTF. In DNA, the CDR3 is TGTGCCAGCAGCCCGCAGGGCGTAAAGGCTGAGTGGGGCTACACCTTC.

This clonotype occurred a few times. The rearrangement joins TRBV2 to TRBJ2-5, with TRBD2 as a possible D gene (6 bases). V was trimmed by 7 bases and J by 3 bases, leaving 12 bases between them. This CDR3 has 13 amino acids. Germline CDR1 and CDR2: SNHLY and FYNNEI. CDR3 sequence reads: CASMRDSEETQYF. In DNA, the CDR3 is TGTGCCAGCATGCGGGACTCAGAAGAGACCCAGTACTTC.

This clonotype was seen just once. The J gene is TRBJ1-2, the V gene TRBV5-6; D is unresolved. Germline loops: CDR1 SGHDT, CDR2 YYEEEE. The CDR3 runs to 14 residues. Trimming took off 1 base at V and 2 bases at J, with 9 bases between the two ends. CDR3 loop: CASSLSARNYGYTF. Written as DNA, the CDR3 is TGTGCCAGCAGCTTGTCAGCCAGAAACTATGGCTACACCTTC.

This clonotype has only a few counts. This chain joins TRBV7-8 and TRBJ1-5, with unresolved D. V was pared by 5 bases and J by 0 bases, with 20 bases between. The CDR3 has 18 amino acids. The V gene's germline CDR1 is SGHVS and CDR2 FQNEAQ. This CDR3 is CASSRVRERLNSNQPQHF. DNA for the CDR3: TGTGCCAGCAGCCGAGTGAGGGAACGGCTAAATAGCAATCAGCCCCAGCATTTT.

There are many counts of this clonotype. The chain employs TRBV29-1 and TRBJ2-5; 11 bases match TRBD2. CDR1 is SQVTM, CDR2 ANQGSEA, per germline. Unmatched junction bases numbered 6, after V lost 4 bases and J lost 5 bases. The CDR3 consists of 14 residues. The CDR3 bases are TGCAGCGTTGTCCTACTAGCGGGAGCGGAGACCCAGTACTTC. Its translation: CSVVLLAGAETQYF. Full variable domain (missing parts from reference TRBV29-1 and TRBJ2-5): SAVISQKPSRDICQRGTSLTIQCQVDSQVTMMFWYRQQPGQSLTLIATANQGSEATYESGFVIDKFPISRPNLTFSTLTVSNMSPEDSSIYLCSVVLLAGAETQYFGPGTRLLVL.

The rearrangement uses TRBV5-1 and TRBJ2-7; TRBD2 agrees at 7 bases. Trimming at V came to 4 bases and at J to 2 bases, leaving 12 bases not matched to a gene. Germline-derived CDR1 and CDR2 are SGHRS and YFSETQ. CDR3 length: 16 residues. The chain's CDR3 is CASSLFGGSGTYEQYF. The CDR3 region has the DNA TGCGCCAGCAGCCTTTTCGGTGGGAGCGGGACCTACGAGCAGTACTTC. Filled out from reference TRBV5-1 and TRBJ2-7, the complete variable domain reads KAGVTQTPRYLIKTRGQQVTLSCSPISGHRSVSWYQQTPGQGLQFLFEYFSETQRNKGNFPGRFSGRQFSNSRSEMNVSTLELGDSALYLCASSLFGGSGTYEQYFGPGTRLTVT.

In its sample, this clonotype was seen a few times. In nucleotides, the CDR3 is TGTGCCAGCAGCGTAGACGGGACCTACACAGATACGCAGTATTTT. This codes for CASSVDGTYTDTQYF. The rearrangement links TRBV9 to TRBJ2-3; either TRBD1 or TRBD2 may fit D (5 bases each). CDR1 and CDR2 from the germline V gene are SGDLS and YYNGEE. V lost 0 bases and J 2 bases, leaving 10 bases between the germline ends. The CDR3 is 15 residues long.

The chain carries TRBV6-1 and TRBJ1-5; maybe TRBD1 (6 bases). From germline, CDR1 is MNHNS and CDR2 SASEGT. The CDR3 length is 15 residues. The germline V and J ends were trimmed by 2 bases and 6 bases, with 14 bases remaining between them. Here the CDR3 DNA reads TGTGCCAGCAGTGAAAGATTACAGGGAGGTCAGCCCCAGCATTTT. It yields the protein CASSERLQGGQPQHF.

This clonotype was detected a few times. The chain joins TRBV19 to TRBJ1-5; perhaps TRBD1 as D (6 bases). Trimming took off 4 bases at V and 3 bases at J, with 10 bases between the two ends. The CDR3 extends over 14 amino acids. Looked up from germline, CDR1 is LNHDA and CDR2 is SQIVND (reference sequence). Written as DNA, the CDR3 is TGTGCCAGTAGTAAGGGGGGTGACAATCAGCCCCAGCATTTT. This encodes CASSKGGDNQPQHF.

This clonotype has a handful of counts. V gene TRBV5-1 combines with J gene TRBJ1-4, with unresolved D. The germline CDR1 and CDR2 sequences are SGHRS and YFSETQ. Trimming stripped 4 bases from V and 3 bases from J, with 10 bases between. The CDR3 contains 14 residues. The CDR3 sequence is CASSVSGANEKLFF. CDR3 nucleotide sequence: TGCGCCAGCAGCGTCTCAGGAGCTAATGAAAAACTGTTTTTT. The full variable domain, with the rest looked up from reference TRBV5-1 and TRBJ1-4, is KAGVTQTPRYLIKTRGQQVTLSCSPISGHRSVSWYQQTPGQGLQFLFEYFSETQRNKGNFPGRFSGRQFSNSRSEMNVSTLELGDSALYLCASSVSGANEKLFFGSGTQLSVL.

The chain employs TRBV20-1 and TRBJ2-7; D perhaps matches TRBD2 (6 bases). CDR1 is DFQATT, CDR2 SNEGSKA, per germline (reference sequence). The CDR3 totals 17 residues. Trimming pared 1 base from V and 1 base from J, leaving 20 bases between. CDR3 region: CSARVIGEEARSYEQYF. CDR3 nucleotides: TGCAGTGCTAGAGTCATAGGGGAGGAAGCCAGGTCCTACGAGCAGTACTTC.

The chain is built from TRBV3-1 and TRBJ2-1, with unresolved D. Per germline, CDR1 LGHDT and CDR2 YNNKEL (reference sequence). Between the trimmed V and J ends, which lost 0 bases and 1 base, there was a span of 7 bases. CDR3 length equals 15 residues. CDR3 DNA sequence: TGTGCCAGCAGCCAAGATCGGCGTTCCTACAATGAGCAGTTCTTC. The encoded protein is CASSQDRRSYNEQFF.

This clonotype was detected once. V gene TRBV4-1 combines with J gene TRBJ2-3; TRBD2 matches 8 bases. The ends lost 4 bases at V and 2 bases at J; junction bases unmatched: 8. Germline V gene lookup returns CDR1 MGHRA and CDR2 YSYEKL. This CDR3 contains 16 residues. The CDR3 bases are TGCGCCAGCAGCCTCGTAGCGGGACGCACCACAGATACGCAGTATTTT. Protein product: CASSLVAGRTTDTQYF.

For the CDR3, the DNA is TGCGCCAGCAGCCAAGGACTGGGGACCGTTCGCTCTGAATTGGGTTATGGCTACACCTTC. As protein: CASSQGLGTVRSELGYGYTF. V usage is TRBV4-1 and J usage is TRBJ1-2; possibly TRBD1 for D (5 bases). Per germline, CDR1 MGHRA and CDR2 YSYEKL. Between the trimmed V and J ends, which lost 1 base and 5 bases, there was a span of 29 bases. The CDR3 contains 20 residues.

This chain links TRBV20-1 with TRBJ2-3, with 13 bases identical to TRBD2. The V and J ends lost 4 bases and 2 bases, in that order; junction bases with no gene match: 15. This CDR3 is 19 amino acids long. Germline CDR1 DFQATT, CDR2 SNEGSKA (reference sequence). The DNA of the CDR3 is TGCAGTGCTACTACTTTCCCGGGACTAGCGGGGAGATACACAGATACGCAGTATTTT. Translation gives CSATTFPGLAGRYTDTQYF.

The chain uses TRBV7-9 and TRBJ2-7; 7 bases fit TRBD1. The germline V gene has CDR1 SEHNR and CDR2 FQNEAQ (reference sequence). Unmatched junction bases numbered 9, after V lost 4 bases and J lost 3 bases. The CDR3 runs to 15 residues. This CDR3 reads CASSSVRQGLYEQYF. The DNA of the CDR3 is TGTGCCAGCAGCTCAGTCAGACAGGGCCTCTACGAGCAGTACTTC.

This chain links TRBV20-1 with TRBJ1-2; no definite D call. Germline-derived CDR1 and CDR2 are DFQATT and SNEGSKA (reference sequence). The CDR3 has 12 residues. With 4 bases removed from V and 6 bases from J, the gap between germline ends came to 12 bases. In DNA form, the CDR3 reads TGCAGTGCTATGAGATCCCTAGATGGCTACACCTTC. Translating it yields CSAMRSLDGYTF.

Regarding this clonotype: A single base separates this from a much larger clone, so it may be a read error. The chain combines TRBV4-1 with TRBJ2-3, with 8 bases matching TRBD2. This CDR3 is 15 amino acids long. The germline CDR1 and CDR2 sequences are MGHRA and YSYEKL. Written as DNA, the CDR3 is TGCACCAGCAGCCGTCGAGCGGGGGCCACAGATACGCAGTATTTT. Protein sequence: CTSSRRAGATDTQYF.

V gene TRBV27 combines with J gene TRBJ2-1; maybe TRBD2 (7 bases). Germline V gene sequence: CDR1 MNHEY, CDR2 SMNVEV (reference sequence). This CDR3 has 16 amino acids. V was trimmed by 1 base and J by 5 bases, leaving 15 bases between them. The CDR3 bases are TGTGCCAGCAGTTTATTGGGGGGGGCGAAACACAATGAGCAGTTCTTC. Its translation is CASSLLGGAKHNEQFF.

About this clonotype: This may be a read error, as it is one base from a much larger clone. This chain uses TRBV12-3 or TRBV12-4 with TRBJ2-5, with 11 bases matching TRBD1. The CDR3 runs to 15 residues. CDR3 in DNA: TGTGCCAGCAGTTTCGGGACAGGGGGGTCAGAGGCCCAGTACTTC. Translated, it gives CASSFGTGGSEAQYF.

This clonotype occurred a few times. The chain is built from TRBV7-9 and TRBJ2-7; the match to TRBD1 covers 10 bases. The CDR3 covers 15 residues. V dropped 5 bases and J dropped 5; count of bases not matched to a gene: 9. CDR1 is SEHNR, CDR2 FQNEAQ, per germline (reference sequence). CDR3 sequence: CASSRLGQGQDEQYF. The CDR3, as DNA: TGTGCCAGCAGCCGTTTGGGACAGGGGCAGGACGAGCAGTACTTC.

This clonotype has just a few counts. The chain uses TRBV30 and TRBJ1-1; D gene ambiguous. The CDR3 runs 14 residues. Trimming cost V 2 bases and J 0 bases, with 10 bases left between them. Per germline, CDR1 GTSNPN and CDR2 SVGIG (reference sequence). Here the CDR3 reads CAWSLTRMNTEAFF. The CDR3 coding sequence is TGTGCCTGGAGTCTGACACGTATGAACACTGAAGCTTTCTTT.

V usage is TRBV9 and J usage is TRBJ2-1; TRBD2 might be the D (5 bases). V lost 3 bases and J 4 bases, leaving 14 bases between the germline ends. Germline V gives CDR1 SGDLS, CDR2 YYNGEE. This CDR3 comprises 15 residues. For the CDR3, the DNA is TGTGCCAGCAGCGCTGAATGGACTCCGTACAATGAGCAGTTCTTC. This gives the protein CASSAEWTPYNEQFF.